These T cell receptor beta chains were read from a single sample in a study of T cells in Graves' hyperthyroidism and ophthalmopathy. Via MiXCR, TCRdb re-called the multiplex PCR reads, giving one row per CDR3 protein. The sample consists of about 350,000 distinct CDR3 sequences, approximately 18% of them appearing once. Source material: blood. These receptors all come from a woman in her thirties with Graves' hyperthyroidism that later progressed to Graves' ophthalmopathy. CDR3s leave out the opening cysteine and the closing phenylalanine or tryptophan.

V	J	CDR3
TRBV20-1	TRBJ2-7	SARDYYEQY
TRBV15	TRBJ2-7	ATSRDPGGTNEQY
TRBV24-1	TRBJ2-2	ATSGRDRPTGELF
TRBV5-1	TRBJ2-5	ASSLARWDDETQY
TRBV2	TRBJ2-1	ASSGTSGGVSNEQF
TRBV20-1	TRBJ2-3	SANPGTSGRNIDTQY
TRBV7-2	TRBJ2-2	ASSPRSYREFSNTGELF
TRBV30	TRBJ2-7	AWSRGQTYEQY
TRBV12-3/TRBV12-4	TRBJ1-1	ASRTERPSTNTEAF
TRBV6-1	TRBJ2-3	ASRRGYLTDTQY
TRBV11-2	TRBJ2-2	ASSLYTDTGELF
TRBV11-3	TRBJ2-7	ASSLTGDYEQY
TRBV15	TRBJ2-3	ATSRGYPGLASDTQY
TRBV3-1	TRBJ2-6	ASSQRLAYSGANVLT
TRBV6-1	TRBJ1-1	ASTVGTREAF
TRBV28	TRBJ2-1	ATTMGPMGSYNEQF
TRBV27	TRBJ1-2	ASSSHSANYGYT
TRBV10-1	TRBJ2-7	ASSESRDRMYEQY
TRBV5-6	TRBJ1-6	ASSGPIRTHNSPLH
TRBV11-2	TRBJ2-1	ASSLRRRPLYNEQF
TRBV3-1	TRBJ2-3	ASSQGTRDTQY
TRBV6-1	TRBJ2-7	ASSEAGEGVYEQY
TRBV12-5	TRBJ2-1	ASGAAGTSVSNEQF
TRBV27	TRBJ1-1	ASSPGTSHRAF
TRBV9	TRBJ2-5	ASSGGTGNQETQY
TRBV24-1	TRBJ2-2	ATSDFSGEADGELF
TRBV5-5	TRBJ2-7	ASSPWPDESSYEQY
TRBV7-9	TRBJ2-2	ASSLSGRSYAGELF
TRBV14	TRBJ2-2	ASSRNTGELF
TRBV7-9	TRBJ2-5	ASSLDGQDEYQETQY
TRBV3-1	TRBJ2-7	ASSPWDRGLGEQY
TRBV7-9	TRBJ1-2	ASSLLTGPGYT
TRBV10-2	TRBJ2-1	ASSDPRGAVYEQF
TRBV20-1	TRBJ2-7	SARDYLRGNNEQY
TRBV5-5	TRBJ2-3	ASSGTGVADTQY
TRBV18	TRBJ2-3	ASSRGSSEDTQY
TRBV15	TRBJ2-1	ATSGLAGFFYNEQF
TRBV30	TRBJ2-1	ARGGYNEQF
TRBV2	TRBJ2-3	ASSSTSGSGDTQY
TRBV20-1	TRBJ1-4	SVSTTNEKLF
TRBV5-1	TRBJ1-6	ASSLMELNNSPLH
TRBV12-3/TRBV12-4	TRBJ1-1	ASTRGRRTEAF
TRBV7-8	TRBJ2-1	ASSSPGLFNEQF
TRBV29-1	TRBJ2-7	SVTPTGAAYEQY
TRBV7-8	TRBJ2-7	ASSLASQDSRRPYEQY
TRBV11-2	TRBJ2-5	ASSYDETSFETQY
TRBV7-8	TRBJ1-2	ASSFRTVLNYGYT
TRBV3-1	TRBJ2-7	ASSQDGTGGTYEQY
TRBV30	TRBJ2-2	AWTGQGYTGELF
TRBV4-2	TRBJ2-5	ASSQAPQETQY
TRBV27	TRBJ2-7	ASSFLAGEDNISYEQY
TRBV28	TRBJ2-3	ASSPLLAGHTDTQY
TRBV2	TRBJ1-4	ASSFDRRDEKLF
TRBV11-2	TRBJ2-1	ASSLGTVNNEQF
TRBV19	TRBJ2-5	ASSSPSFSGGIETQY
TRBV19	TRBJ1-2	ASNPVGSVDRRSGYT
TRBV27	TRBJ1-5	ASSPLPATGWRAGGNSNQPQH